Below are 14 T cell receptor beta chains sequenced from a single sample in a study of T cell changes during pregnancy in multiple sclerosis. Libraries were prepared by immunoSEQ multiplex PCR; TCRdb keeps only in-frame clonotypes and omits some of them. The data contain some 28,000 clones, about 89% of them singletons. Sequenced here: CD4+ T cells from peripheral blood mononuclear cells, sampled in the first trimester of pregnancy. The source of these receptors is a female donor in good health, enrolled as a control in a pregnancy study.

The genes are TRBV7-3 and TRBJ2-1; a weak D match, TRBD2 (6 bases). The V gene's germline CDR1 is SGHTA and CDR2 FQGTGA. Trimming shortened V by 3 bases and J by 10 bases, and 19 bases separated the two germline ends. The CDR3 runs to 15 residues. Written as DNA, the CDR3 is TGTGCCAGCAGCTTGGAGGGGCGGAGTAACGACGAGCAGTTCTTC. Its protein product is CASSLEGRSNDEQFF.

This chain links TRBV7-8 with TRBJ2-5; possible D gene TRBD2, 5 bases. Germline assignment: CDR1 SGHVS and CDR2 FQNEAQ. This CDR3 is built from 15 residues. V was trimmed by 3 bases and J by 5 bases, leaving 16 bases between them. The CDR3, as DNA: TGTGCCAGCAGCTTGACGGGAACCCCCAGGGAGACCCAGTACTTC. It encodes CASSLTGTPRETQYF.

A single count supports this clone. CDR3 sequence (DNA): TGTGCCATCAGTCGATCAGGGGACTCCTACGAGCAGTACTTC. Translated: CAISRSGDSYEQYF. The genes are TRBV10-3 and TRBJ2-7, with a tentative D call TRBD1 (6 bases). The V gene lost 5 bases and the J gene lost 0 bases, with 11 bases spanning the gap. The CDR3 runs 14 residues. Germline lookup yields CDR1 ENHRY and CDR2 SYGVKD.

The chain couples TRBV5-1 to TRBJ2-7; weak D call: TRBD2 (6 bases). V shed 3 bases and J shed 2 bases, with 18 bases lying between them. Germline V gene lookup returns CDR1 SGHRS and CDR2 YFSETQ. The CDR3 length is 16 residues. Here the CDR3 reads CASSSQTIGGAYEQYF. In nucleotides, the CDR3 is TGCGCCAGCAGCTCGCAAACCATAGGCGGGGCCTACGAGCAGTACTTC.

The chain carries TRBV2 and TRBJ1-2; 8 bases fit TRBD1. J lost 8 bases, V lost 2 bases, and 7 bases had no gene match. Per germline, CDR1 SNHLY and CDR2 FYNNEI. This CDR3 region has 14 residues. CDR3 DNA sequence: TGTGCCAGCAGTGAACAGGGGGCGATGGGCGGCTACACCTTC. It yields the protein CASSEQGAMGGYTF.

This clone was found once. The chain joins TRBV28 to TRBJ2-3, with D possibly TRBD1 on 6 matching bases. Germline V gene lookup returns CDR1 MDHEN and CDR2 SYDVKM. V lost 5 bases and J lost 4, with 16 bases in between. The CDR3 totals 15 residues. The CDR3 is CASSPGTGKADTQYF. DNA of the CDR3: TGTGCCAGCAGTCCAGGAACAGGGAAGGCAGATACGCAGTATTTT.

This chain links TRBV4-2 with TRBJ2-7; TRBD2 agrees at 8 bases. The V and J ends lost 3 bases and 7 bases, in that order; junction bases with no gene match: 8. The CDR3 loop spans 14 amino acids. Germline V CDR1 and CDR2: LGHNA, YNFKEQ. The CDR3 DNA follows: TGTGCCAGCAGCCAGCCGGGACCGGGGGGGGAGCAGTACTTC. This sequence encodes CASSQPGPGGEQYF.

The count of this clone is one. CDR3 sequence reads: CASSPRAAYEQYF. CDR3 bases: TGTGCCAGCAGCCCGAGAGCCGCCTACGAGCAGTACTTC. The V call is TRBV7-2, the J call TRBJ2-7; D is ambiguous. Trimming pared 5 bases from V and 2 bases from J, leaving 10 bases between. The CDR3 loop spans 13 amino acids. The V gene's germline CDR1 is SGHTA and CDR2 FQGNSA.

Here the CDR3 reads CASSLAVPGGLDIQYF. Written as DNA, the CDR3 is TGTGCCAGCAGCTTGGCTGTGCCAGGGGGCCTAGACATTCAGTACTTC. The rearrangement links TRBV5-4 to TRBJ2-4; the match to TRBD1 covers 8 bases. Germline CDR1 SGHNT, CDR2 YYREEE (reference sequence). The CDR3 runs to 16 residues. The V and J ends lost 0 bases and 8 bases, in that order; junction bases with no gene match: 10.

V gene TRBV7-9 combines with J gene TRBJ2-5; TRBD2 agrees at 9 bases. Germline V CDR1 and CDR2: SEHNR, FQNEAQ (reference sequence). V lost 2 bases and J lost 2; bases outside the gene matches: 6. The CDR3 runs to 16 residues. The CDR3 region is CASSLPAGGLQETQYF. The CDR3, as DNA: TGTGCCAGCAGCTTACCAGCGGGAGGATTGCAAGAGACCCAGTACTTC.

V is TRBV7-2 and J is TRBJ2-5, with 12 bases that match TRBD2. The germline V gene encodes CDR1 SGHTA and CDR2 FQGNSA. CDR3 length equals 15 residues. Trimming removed 4 bases from V and 3 bases from J; junction bases left unmatched: 3. As DNA, the CDR3 is TGTGCCAGCAGCTGGAGACTAGCGGGGGAAGAGACCCAGTACTTC. It encodes CASSWRLAGEETQYF.

CDR3 sequence: CASNQPFGAGGGGDTQYF. The CDR3 nucleotides read TGTGCCAGTAACCAGCCATTCGGCGCGGGAGGGGGTGGTGATACGCAGTATTTT. This rearrangement joins TRBV19 to TRBJ2-3; 9 positions match TRBD2. V lost 7 bases to trimming and J lost 6 bases; unmatched junction nucleotides: 20. The CDR3 runs to 18 residues. Germline V gene sequence: CDR1 LNHDA, CDR2 SQIVND (reference sequence).

The gene calls are TRBV28 and TRBJ2-1, with TRBD2 identical over 12 bases. The J segment lost 0 bases and the V segment lost 3 bases, leaving 18 bases of the junction unmatched. The CDR3 has 22 amino acids. From germline, CDR1 is MDHEN and CDR2 SYDVKM. The CDR3: CASSFPAMGTSGQYSSYNEQFF. CDR3 nucleotide sequence: TGTGCCAGCAGTTTCCCGGCCATGGGGACTAGCGGGCAGTATTCCTCCTACAATGAGCAGTTCTTC.

This clone appeared a few times. V is TRBV5-1 and J is TRBJ1-1; D call uncertain. Germline loops: CDR1 SGHRS, CDR2 YFSETQ. The CDR3 is 14 residues long. Trimming stripped 2 bases from V and 1 base from J, with 9 bases between. The CDR3 DNA follows: TGCGCCAGCAGCTTTTCCTCCGGGAACACTGAAGCTTTCTTT. Translating gives CASSFSSGNTEAFF.